The 24 T cell receptor beta chains in this list originate from one sample, sequenced in a study of cytotoxic CD8 clonotypes in ibrutinib-treated CLL (dated by TCRdb to about 2021). The intended sense of this specimen's time point label: approximately twelve months on ibrutinib. The library relied on the immunoSEQ multiplex PCR assay. TCRdb took this table from immuneACCESS and kept in-frame rearrangements with V and J called. Such tables lack part of the clones; where checked against another copy, unresolved V genes explain under half of the gap, and the rest is unexplained. The sample contains some 80,000 clones, around 75% of them found a single time. About 4.4% of the sample is held by the ten biggest clonotypes. This sample comprised PBMCs, obtained after 12 months of ibrutinib treatment. The receptor source for this set is a human donor with chronic lymphocytic leukemia.

The chain links TRBV7-3 to TRBJ1-1, with D unresolved. Germline V CDR1 and CDR2: SGHTA, FQGTGA. The CDR3 totals 12 residues. Trimming took 5 bases from V and 10 from J, leaving 14 bases between them. CDR3 loop: CASSPLRIVAFF. The CDR3, as DNA: TGTGCCAGCAGCCCGCTCAGGATCGTAGCTTTCTTT. Variable domain in full (rest from reference TRBV7-3 and TRBJ1-1): GAGVSQTPSNKVTEKGKYVELRCDPISGHTALYWYRQSLGQGPEFLIYFQGTGAADDSGLPNDRFFAVRPEGSVSTLKIQRTERGDSAVYLCASSPLRIVAFFGQGTRLTVV.

The V and J genes are TRBV11-1 and TRBJ2-2; no firm D call. CDR1 and CDR2 from the germline V gene are SGHAT and FQDESV (reference sequence). CDR3 size: 12 residues. V lost 5 bases and J 2 bases, leaving 3 bases between the germline ends. CDR3 DNA: TGTGCCAGCAGCCAAAACACCGGGGAGCTGTTTTTT. It translates to CASSQNTGELFF.

The chain employs TRBV11-3 and TRBJ2-7, with D possibly being TRBD1 (6 bases). Germline assignment: CDR1 SGHNT and CDR2 YENEEA. V lost 4 bases and J 1 base, leaving 11 bases between the germline ends. The CDR3 has 14 residues. In DNA form, the CDR3 reads TGTGCCAGCAGCTCACAAGGGGGTTCCTACGAGCAGTACTTC. Protein: CASSSQGGSYEQYF.

J is TRBJ2-5 and V is TRBV4-3; 8 bases agree with TRBD1. The CDR3 is 13 amino acids. The trim removed 4 bases at V and 6 bases at J, leaving 4 bases unmatched. Germline loops: CDR1 LGHNA, CDR2 YSLEER. CDR3 in amino acids: CASSPRQGQTQYF. CDR3 sequence (DNA): TGCGCCAGCAGCCCCCGACAGGGGCAGACCCAGTACTTC.

This clone was detected only once. The chain combines TRBV4-1 with TRBJ2-5; weak D call: TRBD1 (5 bases). The CDR3 extends over 15 amino acids. Germline V lookup: CDR1 MGHRA, CDR2 YSYEKL. Trimming removed 0 bases from V and 5 bases from J, with 13 bases in between. The CDR3 bases are TGCGCCAGCAGCCAAGATGGGGCAGGGCCGGAGACCCAGTACTTC. Protein: CASSQDGAGPETQYF.

This clone has just a few counts. V usage is TRBV19 and J usage is TRBJ2-1; 9 nucleotides line up with TRBD1. The germline V gene encodes CDR1 LNHDA and CDR2 SQIVND (reference sequence). V lost 6 bases to trimming and J lost 9 bases; unmatched junction nucleotides: 12. There are 15 residues in the CDR3. CDR3 DNA sequence: TGTGCCAGTAGAGCCCCGGGACAGGGTACGGGTGAGCAGTTCTTC. Residues: CASRAPGQGTGEQFF. The whole variable domain, remainder taken from reference TRBV19 and TRBJ2-1, is DGGITQSPKYLFRKEGQNVTLSCEQNLNHDAMYWYRQDPGQGLRLIYYSQIVNDFQKGDIAEGYSVSREKKESFPLTVTSAQKNPTAFYLCASRAPGQGTGEQFFGPGTRLTVL.

J is TRBJ1-6 and V is TRBV6-6; unclear D gene. CDR3 length: 14 residues. Trimming shortened V by 5 bases and J by 3 bases, and 8 bases separated the two germline ends. Germline CDR1 and CDR2: MNHNY and SVGAGI (reference sequence). The DNA for the CDR3 is TGTGCCAGCAGTGGGGTCCTCTATAATTCACCCCTCCACTTT. This gives the protein CASSGVLYNSPLHF.

This clone was counted ten times or more. V and J are TRBV29-1 and TRBJ2-7; D is unclear. The CDR3 is 14 residues long. In germline, CDR1 is SQVTM, CDR2 ANQGSEA. Trimming removed 6 bases at V and 3 bases at J, with 18 bases between. CDR3 loop: CSVPPGILIYEQYF. CDR3 bases: TGCAGCGTGCCCCCAGGCATCCTTATCTACGAGCAGTACTTC.

This clone showed up just a few times. The chain has TRBV27 and TRBJ2-1, with D maybe TRBD2 (6 bases). Germline-derived CDR1 and CDR2 are MNHEY and SMNVEV (reference sequence). V was shortened by 9 bases and J by 5 bases, with 20 bases between the two germline ends. The CDR3 has 15 residues. CDR3 DNA: TGTGCCAGTAAAACTAGCTACCAATTTCACAATGAGCAGTTCTTC. Amino acids: CASKTSYQFHNEQFF.

The genes are TRBV2 and TRBJ2-2, with D possibly being TRBD1 (5 bases). Germline V gene lookup returns CDR1 SNHLY and CDR2 FYNNEI. The germline V and J ends were trimmed by 4 bases and 5 bases, with 14 bases remaining between them. The CDR3 runs 15 residues. The CDR3 loop is CASSVGRPDTGELFF. The CDR3 DNA is TGTGCCAGCAGTGTGGGGCGGCCCGATACCGGGGAGCTGTTTTTT.

This clone was seen many times. V gene TRBV11-2 combines with J gene TRBJ2-7; no clear D gene. This CDR3 is 13 amino acids long. CDR1 and CDR2 (germline): SGHAT, FQNNGV. V gave up 4 bases and J gave up 3 bases, with 10 bases separating them. CDR3 bases: TGTGCCAGCAGCTCCGGGCGCGACTACGAGCAGTACTTC. This translates into CASSSGRDYEQYF.

The V call is TRBV28, the J call TRBJ2-1; perhaps TRBD2 as D (6 bases). Germline values: CDR1 MDHEN, CDR2 SYDVKM. Trimming stripped 8 bases from V and 6 bases from J, with 23 bases between. This CDR3 is built from 16 residues. CDR3 DNA: TGTGCCAGCCGAGCCCCCGGGACTCCCTGGGTCAATGAGCAGTTCTTC. Its protein product is CASRAPGTPWVNEQFF.

This chain links TRBV18 with TRBJ2-5; 8 bases fit TRBD1. The CDR3 has 15 residues. Germline assignment: CDR1 KGHSH and CDR2 LQKENI. V was clipped by 3 bases and J by 3 bases; unmatched bases: 6. CDR3: CASSPAGGLKETQYF. The CDR3 coding sequence is TGTGCCAGCTCACCGGCAGGGGGCCTAAAAGAGACCCAGTACTTC.

The chain combines TRBV18 with TRBJ1-1, with 7 bases that match TRBD1. CDR1 and CDR2 from the germline V gene are KGHSH and LQKENI. The CDR3 sequence is 16 residues long. V shed 1 base and J 1 base; nucleotides not matched to a gene: 6. CDR3 nucleotide sequence: TGTGCCAGCTCACCACAGGGGGCATGGGGGAACACTGAAGCTTTCTTT. This codes for CASSPQGAWGNTEAFF. The full variable domain, its missing parts supplied by reference TRBV18 and TRBJ1-1, is NAGVMQNPRHLVRRRGQEARLRCSPMKGHSHVYWYRQLPEEGLKFMVYLQKENIIDESGMPKERFSAEFPKEGPSILRIQQVVRGDSAAYFCASSPQGAWGNTEAFFGQGTRLTVV.

The rearrangement joins TRBV11-3 to TRBJ2-5; 7 bases fit TRBD1. Trimming at V came to 5 bases and at J to 1 base, leaving 4 bases not matched to a gene. This CDR3 has 14 residues. CDR1 SGHNT and CDR2 YENEEA come from the germline V gene. CDR3 protein: CASSPTGSQETQYF. Written as DNA, the CDR3 is TGTGCCAGCAGCCCGACAGGGAGCCAAGAGACCCAGTACTTC.

The chain combines TRBV9 with TRBJ1-1; D is undetermined. From germline, CDR1 is SGDLS and CDR2 YYNGEE. Trimming took 0 bases from V and 5 from J, leaving 11 bases between them. The length of the CDR3 is 14 residues. The CDR3 nucleotides read TGTGCCAGCAGCGTAGGCATGGGGTCTACTGAAGCTTTCTTT. Translating it yields CASSVGMGSTEAFF.

The chain recombines TRBV27 with TRBJ2-1, with 7 bases identical to TRBD2. CDR1 and CDR2 (germline): MNHEY, SMNVEV (reference sequence). The CDR3 runs to 15 residues. Trimming at V came to 6 bases and at J to 8 bases, leaving 13 bases not matched to a gene. As DNA, the CDR3 is TGTGCCAGCAGGCCGGGGAGCGGGACGACGTATGAGCAGTTCTTC. Residues: CASRPGSGTTYEQFF.

This clone has only one observation. The chain recombines TRBV19 with TRBJ2-5, with D tentatively TRBD2 (6 bases). This CDR3 region has 13 residues. Trimming removed 3 bases from V and 5 bases from J, with 10 bases in between. Germline-derived CDR1 and CDR2 are LNHDA and SQIVND (reference sequence). CDR3 amino acids: CASSIFGGETQYF. CDR3 bases: TGTGCCAGTAGTATCTTCGGGGGTGAGACCCAGTACTTC.

This clone came up a few times. The V call is TRBV4-2, the J call TRBJ2-5; D unclear. This CDR3 spans 17 amino acids. Germline CDR1 is LGHNA and CDR2 is YNFKEQ. V gave up 0 bases and J gave up 1 base, with 15 bases separating them. CDR3 residues: CASSQDPTPPGQETQYF. CDR3 nucleotide sequence: TGTGCCAGCAGCCAAGACCCGACCCCCCCGGGCCAAGAGACCCAGTACTTC.

The chain combines TRBV28 with TRBJ2-7; 10 nucleotides align to TRBD2. Germline CDR1 and CDR2: MDHEN and SYDVKM. The CDR3 runs to 19 residues. After removal of 0 bases from V and 5 bases from J, the junction contained 16 bases not matched to a gene. CDR3 amino acids: CASSLWGWASGSGANEQYF. DNA of the CDR3: TGTGCCAGCAGTTTATGGGGGTGGGCTAGCGGGAGCGGCGCGAACGAGCAGTACTTC. The full variable domain, its missing parts supplied by reference TRBV28 and TRBJ2-7, is DVKVTQSSRYLVKRTGEKVFLECVQDMDHENMFWYRQDPGLGLRLIYFSYDVKMKEKGDIPEGYSVSREKKERFSLILESASTNQTSMYLCASSLWGWASGSGANEQYFGPGTRLTVT.

J is TRBJ1-5 and V is TRBV11-2, with a weak D call TRBD1 (5 bases). Germline V gene data show CDR1 as SGHAT and CDR2 as FQNNGV. This CDR3 is 13 amino acids long. The V and J ends lost 3 bases and 5 bases respectively, with 8 bases between them. The CDR3 DNA reads as TGTGCCAGCAGCTTCAAAGGGGATCAGCCCCAGCATTTT. Protein: CASSFKGDQPQHF.

This clone appeared a single time. This chain connects TRBV7-2 to TRBJ2-3; 12 nucleotides align to TRBD2. Trimming at V came to 7 bases and at J to 3 bases, leaving 5 bases not matched to a gene. This CDR3 has 15 residues. Germline V gene lookup returns CDR1 SGHTA and CDR2 FQGNSA. The CDR3 loop reads CASTRTSGGTDTQYF. The DNA of the CDR3 is TGTGCCAGCACCCGAACTAGCGGGGGGACAGATACGCAGTATTTT.

The chain couples TRBV28 to TRBJ2-7; D might be TRBD1 (5 bases). The ends were cut back, 6 bases at V and 1 base at J, with 16 bases in the middle. The CDR3 spans 15 residues. Germline CDR1 MDHEN, CDR2 SYDVKM. The CDR3 protein is CASSPAGQMSYEQYF. In DNA, the CDR3 is TGTGCCAGCAGCCCCGCAGGGCAGATGTCCTACGAGCAGTACTTC.

The rearrangement uses TRBV7-2 and TRBJ2-2; D unclear. This CDR3 has 14 amino acids. V lost 0 bases and J lost 6, with 8 bases in between. Per the germline V gene, CDR1 is SGHTA and CDR2 is FQGNSA. The CDR3 bases are TGTGCCAGCAGCTTAGCGCTGCCAGCCGGGGAGCTGTTTTTT. Amino acids: CASSLALPAGELFF.